Following are 20 T cell receptor beta chains from one sample sequenced in a study of T cell responses to AZD1222 COVID-19 vaccine. Here immunoSEQ multiplex PCR was the method, and the copy in TCRdb shows in-frame clones only, minus some. Seen here are under 200,000 clones, around 85% observed once, and the top ten hold approximately 1%. The input for sequencing was peripheral blood, taken 28 days after the second AZD1222 dose. The receptors shown here come from an adult who received the AZD1222 COVID-19 vaccine.

The chain uses TRBV4-1 and TRBJ1-1, with 9 bases identical to TRBD1. The CDR3 contains 14 residues. V lost 3 bases and J lost 1; bases outside the gene matches: 0. Per the germline V gene, CDR1 is MGHRA and CDR2 is YSYEKL. Written as DNA, the CDR3 is TGCGCCAGCAGCCAGGACAGGGGGAACACTGAAGCTTTCTTT. The encoded protein is CASSQDRGNTEAFF.

J is TRBJ2-7 and V is TRBV27; no clear D. V was cut by 5 bases and J by 3 bases, with 14 bases left in between. The length of the CDR3 is 14 residues. In germline, CDR1 is MNHEY, CDR2 SMNVEV (reference sequence). This CDR3 is CASSPAESRYEQYF. DNA for the CDR3: TGTGCCAGCAGTCCCGCTGAGTCCCGCTACGAGCAGTACTTC.

The V call is TRBV11-2, the J call TRBJ2-7, with TRBD1 identical over 10 bases. The CDR3 sequence is 14 residues long. Per the germline V gene, CDR1 is SGHAT and CDR2 is FQNNGV. With 3 bases clipped from V and 3 bases from J, the junction kept 2 bases outside the gene matches. The CDR3 region is CASSFGTGVYEQYF. For the CDR3, the DNA is TGTGCCAGCAGCTTTGGGACAGGGGTCTACGAGCAGTACTTC. Combining the CDR3 with reference TRBV11-2 and TRBJ2-7 gives the whole variable domain EAGVAQSPRYKIIEKRQSVAFWCNPISGHATLYWYQQILGQGPKLLIQFQNNGVVDDSQLPKDRFSAERLKGVDSTLKIQPAKLEDSAVYLCASSFGTGVYEQYFGPGTRLTVT.

The rearrangement uses TRBV6-5 and TRBJ1-5, with D tentatively TRBD1 (6 bases). Germline V gives CDR1 MNHEY, CDR2 SVGAGI. The CDR3 spans 15 residues. Trimming left V 5 bases short and J 4 bases short, with 15 bases between. The chain's CDR3 is CASSNLGQYNQPQHF. The CDR3, as DNA: TGTGCCAGCAGTAATCTCGGACAGTATAATCAGCCCCAGCATTTT.

The chain has TRBV6-2 or TRBV6-3 and TRBJ1-5, with no clear D. Germline assignment: CDR1 MNHEY and CDR2 SVGEGT. The CDR3 has 15 residues. V lost 7 bases and J 1 base, leaving 14 bases between the germline ends. The CDR3 protein is CASTPSAVSNQPQHF. For the CDR3, the DNA is TGTGCCAGCACCCCGAGTGCAGTAAGCAATCAGCCCCAGCATTTT.

The genes are TRBV18 and TRBJ2-2; 11 bases agree with TRBD2. The germline gives CDR1 KGHSH, CDR2 LQKENI. V lost 5 bases to trimming and J lost 3 bases; unmatched junction nucleotides: 5. The CDR3 extends over 16 amino acids. The CDR3 bases are TGTGCCAGCTCAGCGACTAGCGGGGTGCACACCGGGGAGCTGTTTTTT. It yields the protein CASSATSGVHTGELFF.

The V and J genes are TRBV15 and TRBJ2-5; TRBD1 is a possible D gene (6 bases). Germline assignment: CDR1 LNHNV and CDR2 YYDKDF (reference sequence). Trimming stripped 8 bases from V and 5 bases from J, with 15 bases between. The CDR3 is made up of 13 amino acids. In DNA form, the CDR3 reads TGTGCCACCTCGCAGGGACAACGGGAGACCCAGTACTTC. Amino acid sequence: CATSQGQRETQYF.

The rearrangement joins TRBV2 to TRBJ2-7; 8 nucleotides match TRBD2. The CDR3 has 13 amino acids. Per the germline V gene, CDR1 is SNHLY and CDR2 is FYNNEI. V lost 6 bases, J lost 7 bases, and 8 bases stayed unmatched. The CDR3 is CASSLKRGSEQYF. CDR3 in DNA: TGTGCCAGCAGCCTAAAGCGGGGGAGTGAGCAGTACTTC.

This clone was seen just once. This chain connects TRBV5-4 to TRBJ2-3; D may be TRBD2 (5 bases). The CDR3 contains 14 residues. Germline CDR1 and CDR2: SGHNT and YYREEE (reference sequence). V lost 4 bases to trimming and J lost 6 bases, with 15 bases between them. The CDR3 loop is CASSLQTIRDTQYF. The CDR3 DNA follows: TGTGCCAGCAGCCTCCAGACTATCAGGGATACGCAGTATTTT.

The sample holds one count of this clone. The CDR3 loop reads CASSQVSRSTEAFF. CDR3 in DNA: TGCGCCAGCAGCCAAGTGAGCAGGAGCACTGAAGCTTTCTTT. The genes are TRBV4-3 and TRBJ1-1, with D unclear. The CDR3 consists of 14 residues. Trimming pared 1 base from V and 4 bases from J, leaving 10 bases between. CDR1 and CDR2 from the germline V gene are LGHNA and YSLEER.

This clone has a handful of counts. The chain has TRBV18 and TRBJ1-1; TRBD1 matches at 7 bases. Germline-derived CDR1 and CDR2 are KGHSH and LQKENI. With V trimmed by 5 bases and J by 3 bases, 15 bases remained unmatched. This CDR3 has 17 amino acids. CDR3 sequence: CASSKSSNRGIYTEAFF. In DNA, the CDR3 is TGTGCCAGCTCAAAGTCATCTAACAGGGGAATTTACACTGAAGCTTTCTTT.

V is TRBV5-4 and J is TRBJ2-7; 8 nucleotides match TRBD2. V lost 2 bases, J lost 6 bases, and 10 bases stayed unmatched. This CDR3 has 15 amino acids. Per the germline V gene, CDR1 is SGHNT and CDR2 is YYREEE (reference sequence). The CDR3 DNA follows: TGTGCCAGCAGCTTAAGCGGGGGCCTTCTTGGCGAGCAGTACTTC. It is translated as CASSLSGGLLGEQYF.

The chain has TRBV7-9 and TRBJ1-1, with D possibly matching TRBD1 (5 bases). The CDR3 spans 12 residues. Trimming took 7 bases from V and 4 from J, leaving 10 bases between them. Germline V lookup: CDR1 SEHNR, CDR2 FQNEAQ (reference sequence). The CDR3 region is CASIVGGTEAFF. The DNA for the CDR3 is TGTGCCAGCATCGTTGGGGGCACTGAAGCTTTCTTT.

This clone is a singleton in its sample. The chain uses TRBV20-1 and TRBJ1-2, with D hard to call. The V and J ends lost 3 bases and 6 bases respectively, with 8 bases between them. The CDR3 covers 11 residues. Germline CDR1 reads DFQATT; CDR2 reads SNEGSKA (reference sequence). CDR3 nucleotide sequence: TGCAGTGCTAGCGGTGGTCATGGCTACACCTTC. This gives the protein CSASGGHGYTF.

The genes are TRBV11-2 and TRBJ1-2; D perhaps matches TRBD1 (5 bases). This CDR3 contains 14 residues. Trimming left V 3 bases short and J 4 bases short, with 12 bases between. The germline gives CDR1 SGHAT, CDR2 FQNNGV. The DNA of the CDR3 is TGTGCCAGCAGCTTCCGGGGGGACGTCTATGGCTACACCTTC. This codes for CASSFRGDVYGYTF. Full variable domain (outside the CDR3, taken from reference TRBV11-2 and TRBJ1-2): EAGVAQSPRYKIIEKRQSVAFWCNPISGHATLYWYQQILGQGPKLLIQFQNNGVVDDSQLPKDRFSAERLKGVDSTLKIQPAKLEDSAVYLCASSFRGDVYGYTFGSGTRLTVV.

The chain has TRBV5-5 and TRBJ1-6, with D unresolved. The germline V gene encodes CDR1 SGHKS and CDR2 YYEKEE (reference sequence). This CDR3 has 15 amino acids. V lost 0 bases to trimming and J lost 4 bases, with 8 bases between them. CDR3 residues: CASSLESDYNSPLHF. The DNA for the CDR3 is TGTGCCAGCAGCTTGGAAAGTGATTATAATTCACCCCTCCACTTT. The variable domain in full, with the rest retrieved from reference TRBV5-5 and TRBJ1-6, is DAGVTQSPTHLIKTRGQQVTLRCSPISGHKSVSWYQQVLGQGPQFIFQYYEKEERGRGNFPDRFSARQFPNYSSELNVNALLLGDSALYLCASSLESDYNSPLHFGNGTRLTVT.

This clone was detected only once. The rearrangement joins TRBV13 to TRBJ2-1, with a tentative D call TRBD2 (6 bases). This CDR3 is 14 amino acids long. V lost 6 bases to trimming and J lost 6 bases, with 15 bases between them. Germline values: CDR1 PRHDT, CDR2 FYEKMQ (reference sequence). The CDR3 is CASSQDGGSNEQFF. As DNA, the CDR3 is TGTGCCAGCAGTCAAGACGGGGGAAGCAATGAGCAGTTCTTC.

CDR3 DNA: TGCGCCAGCAGCCAAGTGGGGCAGCCCCAGCATTTT. Protein: CASSQVGQPQHF. The chain carries TRBV4-1 and TRBJ1-5; no clear D gene. V was trimmed by 1 base and J by 7 bases, leaving 5 bases between them. Germline V gene data show CDR1 as MGHRA and CDR2 as YSYEKL. This CDR3 is built from 12 residues.

The chain links TRBV5-3 to TRBJ2-6, with a weak D call TRBD2 (7 bases). TRBV5-3 is flagged as an ORF with uncertain function. V was clipped by 5 bases and J by 4 bases, with 19 bases between them. The CDR3 runs to 17 residues. The CDR3 DNA sequence: TGTGCCAGAAGGCCCGAGGGGGGAGGGCCCGGGGCCAACGTCCTGACTTTC. Amino acids: CARRPEGGGPGANVLTF.

The CDR3 bases are TGTGCCAGCAGTGAAACTGGACTAGCGGGATACGCCTACGAGCAGTACTTC. Residues: CASSETGLAGYAYEQYF. The chain employs TRBV6-1 and TRBJ2-7; 12 bases map to TRBD2. CDR3 size: 17 residues. Trimming cost V 2 bases and J 2 bases; bases outside gene matches: 7. Germline V lookup: CDR1 MNHNS, CDR2 SASEGT.